This is a list of T cell receptor beta chains from one sample in a study of cytomegalovirus exposure and HLA in healthy donors. Sequenced by immunoSEQ multiplex PCR; TCRdb stores in-frame clones only, minus some. The sample is made up of approximately 38,000 clones, and the top ten hold approximately 1.4% of it. Material for sequencing was PBMCs. The origin of the receptors is a man younger than 40 in good health and CMV-seronegative. The CDR3 runs from the conserved cysteine through the conserved F or W. A D gene is named only where the DNA matches it firmly.

TRBV7-9	TRBJ2-2	.	TGTGCCAGCAGCCGCTCGGGAGTTAGGACCGGGGAGCTGTTTTTT	CASSRSGVRTGELFF
TRBV10-3	TRBJ2-1	.	TGTGCCATCAGTGAGTTCCGGGGAAGCTCCTACAATGAGCAGTTCTTC	CAISEFRGSSYNEQFF
TRBV4-2	TRBJ2-1	.	TGTGCCAGCAGCCAAGTGGCTGGTAATGAGCAGTTCTTC	CASSQVAGNEQFF
TRBV9	TRBJ2-3	.	TGTGCCAGCAGCGTAGGGAGCGGGAGCACAGATACGCAGTATTTT	CASSVGSGSTDTQYF
TRBV10-3	TRBJ1-1	TRBD1	TGTGCCATCAGTGGACCAGGACAGGGTCACACTGAAGCTTTCTTT	CAISGPGQGHTEAFF
TRBV29-1	TRBJ2-3	.	TGCAGCGTTAGGGGGGGCGGGAACCTCACAGATACGCAGTATTTT	CSVRGGGNLTDTQYF
TRBV13	TRBJ1-1	.	TGTGCCAGCAGCCCCTCACCGGGGAGCCACACTGAAGCTTTCTTT	CASSPSPGSHTEAFF
TRBV5-1	TRBJ2-7	TRBD1	TGCGCCAGACGCAGACAGGGACCCTACGAGCAGTACTTC	CARRRQGPYEQYF
TRBV11-2	TRBJ2-7	.	TGTGCCAGCAGCTTCCGAGGGTCCTACGAGCAGTACTTC	CASSFRGSYEQYF
TRBV5-4	TRBJ1-1	.	TGTGCCAGCAGCTTGGGACAGAGCAACACTGAAGCTTTCTTT	CASSLGQSNTEAFF
TRBV29-1	TRBJ2-3	TRBD2	TGCAGCGGGGGACTAGCGGGTATCACAGATACGCAGTATTTT	CSGGLAGITDTQYF
TRBV11-1	TRBJ1-5	TRBD1	TGTGCCAGCAGCTTAGTGGGGACAGGGAATCAGCCCCAGCATTTT	CASSLVGTGNQPQHF
TRBV4-1	TRBJ2-7	.	TGCGCCAGCAGCCAAGACCTAGGACGCGGGGTCGTCTACGAGCAGTACTTC	CASSQDLGRGVVYEQYF
TRBV2	TRBJ1-1	.	TGTGCCAGCGAGAACGGGATGAGCACTGAAGCTTTCTTT	CASENGMSTEAFF
TRBV19	TRBJ2-6	TRBD2	TGTGCCAGTAGTATGGGGCTAGCGGGAGCTGGGGCCAACGTCCTGACTTTC	CASSMGLAGAGANVLTF
TRBV5-1	TRBJ1-2	.	TGCGCCAGCAGCTTGACAGTGAATAATGGCTACACCTTC	CASSLTVNNGYTF
TRBV9	TRBJ2-7	.	TGTGCCAGCAGCCCCGGGACGGGAGTTTACGAGCAGTACTTC	CASSPGTGVYEQYF
TRBV6-5	TRBJ2-1	TRBD2	TGTGCCAGCAGTTACAGCCTAGCGGGAGGGAGCGAGCAGTTCTTC	CASSYSLAGGSEQFF
TRBV4-1	TRBJ2-5	.	TGCGCCAGCAGCCAAGGGCCAGTGGAGACCCAGTACTTC	CASSQGPVETQYF
TRBV30	TRBJ2-3	TRBD2	TGTGCCTGGAGTCACGGGACTAGCTCGCAGTATTTT	CAWSHGTSSQYF
TRBV5-4	TRBJ2-7	.	TGTGCCAGCAGCTTGGCAGGTCCGGGGGAGCAGTACTTC	CASSLAGPGEQYF
TRBV7-6	TRBJ1-3	.	TGTGCCAGCAGCTTATCGGGGAACTCTGGAAACACCATATATTTT	CASSLSGNSGNTIYF
TRBV18	TRBJ2-7	TRBD2	TGTGCCAGCTCACGGGGACTAGCGGGAGGCCCTGAGGGCGAGCAGTACTTC	CASSRGLAGGPEGEQYF
TRBV6-5	TRBJ2-7	TRBD1	TGTGCCAGCAGTTCCGGGACAGCTTCCTACGAGCAGTACTTC	CASSSGTASYEQYF
TRBV5-1	TRBJ2-5	TRBD2	TGCGCCAGCAGCTTGGGAGTAGCGGGAGGTCAAGAGACCCAGTACTTC	CASSLGVAGGQETQYF
TRBV29-1	TRBJ2-5	TRBD1	TGCAGCGTTTCCACGGGACAGGCATTCCAAGAGACCCAGTACTTC	CSVSTGQAFQETQYF
TRBV30	TRBJ2-1	.	TGTGCCTGGAGGACTAGTGCCAATGAGCAGTTCTTC	CAWRTSANEQFF
TRBV7-9	TRBJ2-7	.	TGTGCCAGCAGCAGAGGTATTAGCTCCTACGAGCAGTACTTC	CASSRGISSYEQYF
TRBV7-8	TRBJ2-7	.	TGTGCCAGCAGCGTCCGGGACACCTACGAGCAGTACTTC	CASSVRDTYEQYF
TRBV29-1	TRBJ1-4	TRBD1	TGCAGCGTTTTAAGACAGGGGGATGAAAAACTGTTTTTT	CSVLRQGDEKLFF
TRBV5-1	TRBJ1-5	.	TGCGCCAGCAGCCCGGGACACGTTAGCAATCAGCCCCAGCATTTT	CASSPGHVSNQPQHF
TRBV9	TRBJ2-2	TRBD2	TGTGCCAGCAGCTACGGACTAGCGGGACGGGAGCTGTTTTTT	CASSYGLAGRELFF
TRBV5-5	TRBJ2-7	.	TGTGCCAGCAGCTTGACCGACAGTCTCTCCAGTCTGGGGTACTTC	CASSLTDSLSSLGYF
TRBV19	TRBJ2-4	.	TGTGCCAGTAGTATAGCACCACCGGGATTCACCAAAAACATTCAGTACTTC	CASSIAPPGFTKNIQYF
TRBV7-9	TRBJ2-3	TRBD1	TGTGCCAGCAGCCTGGGACAGGGGGAAACAGATACGCAGTATTTT	CASSLGQGETDTQYF
TRBV19	TRBJ2-7	TRBD2	TGTGCCACCGCGCGGGGGGCAGGCGCCTACGAGCAGTACTTC	CATARGAGAYEQYF
TRBV4-2	TRBJ1-1	TRBD1	TGTGCCAGCAGCCAAAAGGGGGCTAACACTGAAGCTTTCTTT	CASSQKGANTEAFF
TRBV30	TRBJ2-1	.	TGTGCCTGGAGTGCATCTAACAGCAATGAGCAGTTCTTC	CAWSASNSNEQFF
TRBV5-1	TRBJ2-5	TRBD2	TGCGCCAGCAGCTTAACTAGCGGGAGGTACCAAGAGACCCAGTACTTC	CASSLTSGRYQETQYF
TRBV6-5	TRBJ2-7	.	TGTGCCAGCAGGCGCCGGTTAAGCAGCGACGAGCAGTACTTC	CASRRRLSSDEQYF
TRBV5-6	TRBJ2-3	.	TGTGCCAGCAGCTTGGGGGGGGGCAGCACAGATACGCAGTATTTT	CASSLGGGSTDTQYF
TRBV10-1	TRBJ2-7	TRBD1	TGCGCCAGCAGTGACGGGACAGGGGTCTACGAGCAGTACTTC	CASSDGTGVYEQYF
TRBV7-9	TRBJ2-5	.	TGTGCCAGCAGGACGGAGAGCGAGACCCAGTACTTC	CASRTESETQYF
TRBV5-5	TRBJ2-7	.	TGTGCCAGCAGCGGGCGGGACCTCCGGACGGGCTACGAGCAGTACTTC	CASSGRDLRTGYEQYF
TRBV25-1	TRBJ1-1	.	TGTGCCAGCAGCCGAATGGGGGAGGCTTCTAACACTGAAGCTTTCTTT	CASSRMGEASNTEAFF
TRBV6-5	TRBJ1-1	.	TGTGCCAGCAGTTACGCAGGGAACACTGAAGCTTTCTTT	CASSYAGNTEAFF
TRBV7-9	TRBJ2-1	TRBD1	TGTGCCAGCAGCTTGGTGGGGGACAGTCCTCCCGATGAGCAGTTCTTC	CASSLVGDSPPDEQFF
TRBV30	TRBJ2-7	TRBD2	TGTGCCTGGAGCTCCTCGACTAGCGGGAGGGCCGTCCACGAGCAGTACTTC	CAWSSSTSGRAVHEQYF
TRBV5-8	TRBJ2-3	TRBD2	TGTGCCAGCAGCTTGGCGACTAGCGGGAGGGGTGCGCAGTATTTT	CASSLATSGRGAQYF
TRBV18	TRBJ2-7	TRBD1	TGTGCCAGCTCACCGGACAGGGGAAGGAACGAGCAGTACTTC	CASSPDRGRNEQYF